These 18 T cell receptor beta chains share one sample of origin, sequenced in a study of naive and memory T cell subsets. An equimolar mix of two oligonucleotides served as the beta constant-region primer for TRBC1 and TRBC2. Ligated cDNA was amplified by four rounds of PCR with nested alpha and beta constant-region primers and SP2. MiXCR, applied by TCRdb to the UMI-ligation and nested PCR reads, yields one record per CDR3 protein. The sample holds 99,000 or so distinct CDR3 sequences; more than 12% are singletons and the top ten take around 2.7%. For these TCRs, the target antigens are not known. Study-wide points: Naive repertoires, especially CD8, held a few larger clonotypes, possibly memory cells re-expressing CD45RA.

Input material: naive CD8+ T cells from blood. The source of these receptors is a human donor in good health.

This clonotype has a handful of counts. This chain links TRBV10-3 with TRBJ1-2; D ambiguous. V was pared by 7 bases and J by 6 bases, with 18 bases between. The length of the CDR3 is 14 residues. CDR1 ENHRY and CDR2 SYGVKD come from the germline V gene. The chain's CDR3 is CAITTDPKSHGYTF. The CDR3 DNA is TGTGCCATCACCACGGACCCGAAAAGCCATGGCTACACCTTC.

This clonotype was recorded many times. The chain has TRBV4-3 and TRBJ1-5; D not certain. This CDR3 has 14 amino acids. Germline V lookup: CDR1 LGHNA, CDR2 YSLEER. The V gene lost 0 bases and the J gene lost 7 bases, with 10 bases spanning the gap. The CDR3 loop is CASSQEGNGQPQHF. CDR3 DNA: TGCGCCAGCAGCCAAGAAGGTAACGGCCAGCCCCAGCATTTT.

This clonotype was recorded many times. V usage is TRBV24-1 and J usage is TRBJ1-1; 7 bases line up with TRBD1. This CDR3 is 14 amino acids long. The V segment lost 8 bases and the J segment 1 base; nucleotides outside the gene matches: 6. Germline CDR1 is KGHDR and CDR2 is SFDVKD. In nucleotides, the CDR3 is TGTGCCACCAATGAAGGGGGCCCGAACACTGAAGCTTTCTTT. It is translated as CATNEGGPNTEAFF.

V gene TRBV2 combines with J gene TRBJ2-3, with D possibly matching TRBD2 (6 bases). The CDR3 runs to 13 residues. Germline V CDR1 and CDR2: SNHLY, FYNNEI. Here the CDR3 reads CDTEEGRADTQYF. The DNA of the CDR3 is TGTGACACCGAGGAGGGCCGGGCAGATACGCAGTATTTT.

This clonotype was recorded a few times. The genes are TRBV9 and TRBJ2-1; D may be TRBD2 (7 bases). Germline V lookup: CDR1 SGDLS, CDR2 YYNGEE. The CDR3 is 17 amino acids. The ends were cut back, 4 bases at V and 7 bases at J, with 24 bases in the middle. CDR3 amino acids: CASSMEGGELGANEQFF. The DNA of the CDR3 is TGTGCCAGCAGCATGGAGGGGGGGGAACTCGGAGCAAATGAGCAGTTCTTC.

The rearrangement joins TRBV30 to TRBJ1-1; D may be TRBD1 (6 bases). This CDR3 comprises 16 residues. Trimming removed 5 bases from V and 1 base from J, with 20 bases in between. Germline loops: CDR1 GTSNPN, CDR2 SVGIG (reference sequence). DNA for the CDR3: TGTGCCTGGGAGGGGGGAACGGTTTCGGCGAACACTGAAGCTTTCTTT. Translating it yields CAWEGGTVSANTEAFF.

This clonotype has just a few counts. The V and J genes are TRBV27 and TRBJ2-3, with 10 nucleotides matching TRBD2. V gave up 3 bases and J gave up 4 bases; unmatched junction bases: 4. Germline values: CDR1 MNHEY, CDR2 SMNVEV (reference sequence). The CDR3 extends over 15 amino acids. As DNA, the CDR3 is TGTGCCAGCAGTTTCATAGGACTAGCGGCAGATACGCAGTATTTT. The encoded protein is CASSFIGLAADTQYF.

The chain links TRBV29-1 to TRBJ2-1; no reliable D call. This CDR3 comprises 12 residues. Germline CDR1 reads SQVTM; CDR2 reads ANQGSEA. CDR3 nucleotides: TGCAACTTAAGGAGCTCCTACAATGAGCAGTTCTTC. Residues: CNLRSSYNEQFF.

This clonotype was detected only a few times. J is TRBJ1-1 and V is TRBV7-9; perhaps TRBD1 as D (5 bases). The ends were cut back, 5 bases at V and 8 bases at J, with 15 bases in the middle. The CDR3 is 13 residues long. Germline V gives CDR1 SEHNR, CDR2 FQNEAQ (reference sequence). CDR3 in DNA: TGTGCCAGCAGCCCCAGGGAAGCAGTCGAAGCTTTCTTT. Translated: CASSPREAVEAFF.

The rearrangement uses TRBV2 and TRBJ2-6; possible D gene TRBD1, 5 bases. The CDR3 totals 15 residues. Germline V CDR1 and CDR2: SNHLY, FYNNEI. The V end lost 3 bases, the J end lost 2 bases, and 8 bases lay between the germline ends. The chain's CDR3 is CASSDQGPGANVLTF. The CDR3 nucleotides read TGTGCCAGCAGTGATCAGGGCCCTGGGGCCAACGTCCTGACTTTC.

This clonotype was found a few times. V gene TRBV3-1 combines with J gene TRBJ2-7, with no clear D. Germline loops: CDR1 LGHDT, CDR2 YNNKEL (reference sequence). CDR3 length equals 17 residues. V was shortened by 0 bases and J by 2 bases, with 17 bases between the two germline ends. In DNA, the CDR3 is TGTGCCAGCAGCCAAGAATTCAGCAGAAGTGAACCCTACGAGCAGTACTTC. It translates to CASSQEFSRSEPYEQYF.

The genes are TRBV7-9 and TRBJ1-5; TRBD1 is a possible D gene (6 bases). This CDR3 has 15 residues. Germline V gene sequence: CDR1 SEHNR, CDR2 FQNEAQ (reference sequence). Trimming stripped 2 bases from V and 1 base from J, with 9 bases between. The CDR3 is CASSLFQGSNQPQHF. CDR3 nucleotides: TGTGCCAGCAGCTTATTCCAGGGGAGCAATCAGCCCCAGCATTTT.

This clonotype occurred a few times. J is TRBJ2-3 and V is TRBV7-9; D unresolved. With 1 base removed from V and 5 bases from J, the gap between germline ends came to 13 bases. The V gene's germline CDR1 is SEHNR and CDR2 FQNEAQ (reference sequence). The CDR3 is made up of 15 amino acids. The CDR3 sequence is CASSLVSVGGDTQYF. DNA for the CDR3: TGTGCCAGCAGCTTAGTTTCGGTAGGCGGAGATACGCAGTATTTT.

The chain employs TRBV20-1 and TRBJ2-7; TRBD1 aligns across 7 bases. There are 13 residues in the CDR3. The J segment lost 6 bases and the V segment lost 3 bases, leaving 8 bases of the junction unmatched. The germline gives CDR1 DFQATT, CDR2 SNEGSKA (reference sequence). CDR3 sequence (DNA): TGCAGTGCTAGCAGGGGCACAGGGGTCGAGCAGTACTTC. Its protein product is CSASRGTGVEQYF.

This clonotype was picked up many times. The CDR3 reads CASSRTGGLENEQYF. CDR3 DNA: TGTGCCAGCAGTCGCACCGGGGGACTAGAGAACGAGCAGTACTTC. V usage is TRBV27 and J usage is TRBJ2-7; 8 bases line up with TRBD2. The germline CDR1 and CDR2 sequences are MNHEY and SMNVEV (reference sequence). The CDR3 spans 15 residues. The ends lost 5 bases at V and 5 bases at J; junction bases unmatched: 11.

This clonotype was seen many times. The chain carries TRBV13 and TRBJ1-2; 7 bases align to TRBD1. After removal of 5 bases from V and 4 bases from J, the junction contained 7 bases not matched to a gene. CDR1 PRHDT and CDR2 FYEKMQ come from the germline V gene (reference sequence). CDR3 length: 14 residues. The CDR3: CASSGWRGLYGYTF. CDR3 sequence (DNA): TGTGCCAGCAGCGGTTGGAGGGGGCTCTATGGCTACACCTTC.

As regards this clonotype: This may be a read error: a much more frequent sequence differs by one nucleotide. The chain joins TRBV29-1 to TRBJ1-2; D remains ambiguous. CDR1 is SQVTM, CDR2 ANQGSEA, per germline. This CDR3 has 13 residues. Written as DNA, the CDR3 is TGCAGCGTTGTATCGGCGGTGGGGTATGGCTACAACTTC. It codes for CSVVSAVGYGYNF.

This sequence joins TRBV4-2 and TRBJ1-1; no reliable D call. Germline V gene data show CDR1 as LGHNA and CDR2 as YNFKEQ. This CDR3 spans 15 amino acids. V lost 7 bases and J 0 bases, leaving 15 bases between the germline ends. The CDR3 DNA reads TGTGCCAGCACCTCAAACCCGAATATGAACACTGAAGCTTTCTTT. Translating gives CASTSNPNMNTEAFF.